These 27 T cell receptor beta chains were all obtained from the same sample, sequenced in a study of blood T cell repertoires in COVID-19. Clones were read by immunoSEQ multiplex PCR, and TCRdb kept only the in-frame ones, dropping some. The data show about 240,000 clones, with approximately 84% seen just once and 3.3% held by the top ten. Sample: PBMCs or T cells enriched from blood (not recorded which). The receptor set was obtained from a woman aged 40 to 50 with acute COVID-19.

The chain links TRBV7-9 to TRBJ1-2, with 9 bases aligning to TRBD1. The CDR3 sequence is 16 residues long. The germline CDR1 and CDR2 sequences are SEHNR and FQNEAQ (reference sequence). V dropped 0 bases and J dropped 4; count of bases not matched to a gene: 6. In DNA, the CDR3 is TGTGCCAGCAGCTTAGCCGGGACAGGGACCTCCTATGGCTACACCTTC. Protein: CASSLAGTGTSYGYTF.

This clone was observed once. This chain joins TRBV11-3 and TRBJ2-7, with a tentative D call TRBD2 (6 bases). This CDR3 contains 16 residues. V lost 4 bases and J lost 4, with 20 bases in between. Germline values: CDR1 SGHNT, CDR2 YENEEA. The CDR3 DNA reads TGTGCCAGCAGCTCCGCTTGGGGACGGGAGCTGTACGAGCAGTACTTC. Translated, it gives CASSSAWGRELYEQYF.

The chain links TRBV12-3 or TRBV12-4 to TRBJ2-3, with D possibly matching TRBD2 (5 bases). The CDR3 covers 13 residues. Trimming left V 3 bases short and J 6 bases short, with 10 bases between. Here the CDR3 reads CASSFGGGDTQYF. Here the CDR3 DNA reads TGTGCCAGCAGTTTCGGAGGTGGCGATACGCAGTATTTT.

The chain carries TRBV27 and TRBJ1-1; tentatively, D is TRBD1 (6 bases). The V end was cut by 6 bases, the J end by 2 bases, with 10 bases between. The CDR3 spans 13 residues. CDR1 MNHEY and CDR2 SMNVEV come from the germline V gene (reference sequence). CDR3 sequence (DNA): TGTGCCAGCAGGGGGGCAGCTAACACTGAAGCTTTCTTT. It yields the protein CASRGAANTEAFF.

The V gene is TRBV11-3, the J gene TRBJ2-1; 13 nucleotides agree with TRBD2. CDR1 and CDR2 (germline): SGHNT, YENEEA. The V and J ends lost 3 bases and 13 bases, in that order; junction bases with no gene match: 9. The CDR3 is 15 residues long. CDR3 sequence (DNA): TGTGCCAGCAGCTTGACCGGGACTAGCGGGAATTATCAGTTCTTC. Translating it yields CASSLTGTSGNYQFF.

The chain employs TRBV28 and TRBJ1-4; D is possibly TRBD1 (5 bases). V was cut by 3 bases and J by 6 bases, with 17 bases left in between. CDR3 size: 16 residues. Germline V CDR1 and CDR2: MDHEN, SYDVKM. CDR3 bases: TGTGCCAGCAGTTTGGGGTTCAGGGTGTCTTATGAAAAACTGTTTTTT. Protein: CASSLGFRVSYEKLFF. Filled out from reference TRBV28 and TRBJ1-4, the complete variable domain reads DVKVTQSSRYLVKRTGEKVFLECVQDMDHENMFWYRQDPGLGLRLIYFSYDVKMKEKGDIPEGYSVSREKKERFSLILESASTNQTSMYLCASSLGFRVSYEKLFFGSGTQLSVL.

Only one count was recorded for this clone. The chain recombines TRBV9 with TRBJ1-2; the match to TRBD1 covers 11 bases. Germline-derived CDR1 and CDR2 are SGDLS and YYNGEE. The trim removed 3 bases at V and 8 bases at J, leaving 6 bases unmatched. There are 14 residues in the CDR3. The CDR3 reads CASSAGQGAGGYTF. The CDR3 DNA is TGTGCCAGCAGCGCAGGACAGGGGGCGGGAGGCTACACCTTC.

V is TRBV27 and J is TRBJ1-1, with D possibly TRBD1 on 6 matching bases. This CDR3 has 14 residues. Germline CDR1 MNHEY, CDR2 SMNVEV (reference sequence). V lost 5 bases and J 4 bases, leaving 14 bases between the germline ends. The DNA of the CDR3 is TGTGCCAGCAGTGCCCAGGGCAGGGGCACTGAAGCTTTCTTT. Its translation is CASSAQGRGTEAFF.

The rearrangement links TRBV20-1 to TRBJ2-1; 13 nucleotides agree with TRBD2. J was trimmed by 7 bases and V by 3 bases; bases with no gene match: 9. The CDR3 is 16 amino acids. Germline V gene data show CDR1 as DFQATT and CDR2 as SNEGSKA (reference sequence). The CDR3 loop is CSASAWTSGSMNEQFF. The CDR3, as DNA: TGCAGTGCTAGTGCTTGGACTAGCGGGAGTATGAATGAGCAGTTCTTC.

This clone was seen only once. V usage is TRBV6-4 and J usage is TRBJ1-1, with 9 bases that match TRBD1. The CDR3 is 12 residues long. The trim removed 6 bases at V and 4 bases at J, leaving 0 bases unmatched. Germline loops: CDR1 MRHNA, CDR2 SNTAGT. The CDR3 reads CASRGQGTEAFF. The CDR3 bases are TGTGCCAGCAGGGGACAGGGCACTGAAGCTTTCTTT.

The chain is built from TRBV18 and TRBJ2-7; 15 bases are shared with TRBD2. CDR1 and CDR2 (germline): KGHSH, LQKENI. The CDR3 totals 16 residues. V shed 4 bases and J 4 bases; nucleotides not matched to a gene: 5. This CDR3 is CASSLEGTSGRYEQYF. The CDR3 DNA reads as TGTGCCAGCTCACTGGAAGGGACTAGCGGGAGGTACGAGCAGTACTTC.

This chain connects TRBV2 to TRBJ2-7; TRBD1 matches at 10 bases. The CDR3 spans 15 residues. J lost 2 bases, V lost 7 bases, and 8 bases had no gene match. Germline CDR1 and CDR2: SNHLY and FYNNEI. The CDR3 nucleotides are TGTGCCAGCACTCTGAACGGACAGGGGGCCTACGAGCAGTACTTC. Residues: CASTLNGQGAYEQYF.

The chain links TRBV15 to TRBJ1-3; D possibly corresponds to TRBD1 (5 bases). Germline V gives CDR1 LNHNV, CDR2 YYDKDF (reference sequence). The CDR3 consists of 15 residues. Between the trimmed V and J ends, which lost 0 bases and 4 bases, there was a span of 10 bases. The CDR3 region is CATSRDLGRGNTIYF. CDR3 DNA sequence: TGTGCCACCAGCAGAGATCTGGGGCGAGGAAACACCATATATTTT.

A single count supports this clone. This sequence joins TRBV2 and TRBJ1-5; TRBD1 aligns across 10 bases. This CDR3 has 13 amino acids. Germline-derived CDR1 and CDR2 are SNHLY and FYNNEI. J gave up 6 bases and V 8 bases, and 4 bases lay outside the gene matches. The CDR3: CASAGTGVQPQHF. CDR3 coding DNA: TGTGCCAGCGCCGGGACAGGGGTTCAGCCCCAGCATTTT.

This sequence joins TRBV10-3 and TRBJ1-1; D ambiguous. The germline V gene encodes CDR1 ENHRY and CDR2 SYGVKD. V was cut by 6 bases and J by 1 base, with 15 bases left in between. The CDR3 runs to 15 residues. The CDR3 protein is CAIRDSGRRNTEAFF. The DNA of the CDR3 is TGTGCCATCAGGGACTCCGGCCGGAGGAACACTGAAGCTTTCTTT.

The chain is built from TRBV11-3 and TRBJ1-6, with 9 positions matching TRBD1. This CDR3 has 15 amino acids. The junction had 4 bases not matched to a gene; V was cut back by 1 base and J by 9 bases. From germline, CDR1 is SGHNT and CDR2 YENEEA. The CDR3 sequence is CASSLGRTGVSPLHF. CDR3 DNA sequence: TGTGCCAGCAGCTTAGGAAGGACAGGGGTTTCACCCCTCCACTTT.

V usage is TRBV4-2 and J usage is TRBJ2-7, with D tentatively TRBD1 (5 bases). The CDR3 extends over 17 amino acids. V dropped 0 bases and J dropped 0 bases, with 15 bases sitting between them. Germline CDR1 LGHNA, CDR2 YNFKEQ. CDR3 DNA: TGTGCCAGCAGCCAAGATCTTGTTACAGGCCACTCCTACGAGCAGTACTTC. Its translation: CASSQDLVTGHSYEQYF.

The chain employs TRBV11-2 and TRBJ1-6; 10 bases are a match to TRBD1. The V and J ends lost 5 bases and 7 bases, in that order; junction bases with no gene match: 2. This CDR3 is 14 amino acids long. Germline V gene lookup returns CDR1 SGHAT and CDR2 FQNNGV. CDR3 residues: CASSPDRGNSPLHF. The CDR3 DNA reads TGTGCCAGCAGCCCGGACAGGGGGAATTCACCCCTCCACTTT.

The chain carries TRBV10-3 and TRBJ2-6; perhaps TRBD1 as D (6 bases). The CDR3 has 18 residues. V was cut by 0 bases and J by 1 base, with 13 bases left in between. Germline lookup yields CDR1 ENHRY and CDR2 SYGVKD. The CDR3 bases are TGTGCCATCAGTGAGTCAGGGGGATTGGCGTCTGGGGCCAACGTCCTGACTTTC. Its translation is CAISESGGLASGANVLTF.

This rearrangement joins TRBV6-5 to TRBJ1-4; no clear D gene. The CDR3 loop spans 14 amino acids. Trimming stripped 0 bases from V and 3 bases from J, with 5 bases between. From germline, CDR1 is MNHEY and CDR2 SVGAGI. The CDR3 bases are TGTGCCAGCAGTTACTCGCAGGCTAATGAAAAACTGTTTTTT. As protein: CASSYSQANEKLFF.

This chain links TRBV5-1 with TRBJ2-5; 7 positions match TRBD1. There are 15 residues in the CDR3. V was clipped by 2 bases and J by 7 bases; unmatched bases: 11. CDR1 is SGHRS, CDR2 YFSETQ, per germline. CDR3 amino acids: CASSLPGQTSGTQYF. The CDR3 DNA follows: TGCGCCAGCAGCTTACCGGGACAGACATCAGGGACCCAGTACTTC.

This clone was counted between two and nine times. This chain uses TRBV10-3 with TRBJ1-2; D may be TRBD1 (5 bases). Germline CDR1 is ENHRY and CDR2 is SYGVKD. V lost 5 bases to trimming and J lost 6 bases, with 16 bases between them. The CDR3 is 14 amino acids. CDR3: CAISRRGGSDGYTF. As DNA, the CDR3 is TGTGCCATCAGTCGCCGGGGGGGTTCTGATGGCTACACCTTC.

With respect to this clone: This sample also contains other DNA sequences that code for the same CDR3. This chain links TRBV3-1 (or the pseudogene TRBV3-2) with TRBJ2-5; D possibly corresponds to TRBD2 (5 bases). The CDR3 sequence is 14 residues long. Per germline, CDR1 LGHDT and CDR2 YNNKEL (reference sequence). The V end was cut by 4 bases, the J end by 5 bases, with 14 bases between. CDR3 in DNA: TGTGCCAGCAGCCTCGGACGGGGTGTTGAGACCCAGTACTTC. Translating gives CASSLGRGVETQYF.

The chain carries TRBV5-6 and TRBJ1-2, with TRBD1 matching 7 bases. CDR1 is SGHDT and CDR2 is YYEEEE in the germline V gene. The CDR3 has 15 amino acids. Trimming took 4 bases from V and 5 from J; bases not matched to a gene: 11. Here the CDR3 reads CASSLWQQGSYGYTF. CDR3 DNA sequence: TGTGCCAGCAGCCTGTGGCAACAGGGGAGTTATGGCTACACCTTC.

The chain couples TRBV2 to TRBJ2-3, with 13 bases fitting TRBD2. Germline V gives CDR1 SNHLY, CDR2 FYNNEI. This CDR3 spans 16 amino acids. Germline trimming cut 9 bases from V and 1 base from J; bases unmatched to any gene: 7. This CDR3 is CARLAGGPGGTDTQYF. The CDR3 DNA follows: TGTGCCAGACTAGCGGGAGGGCCGGGAGGCACAGATACGCAGTATTTT.

The CDR3 DNA reads as TGTGCCTGGAGTGTGGGACTAGCGGGATCCGAGCAGTACTTC. Amino acids: CAWSVGLAGSEQYF. The V gene is TRBV30, the J gene TRBJ2-7; 13 bases map to TRBD2. J lost 6 bases, V lost 0 bases, and 2 bases had no gene match. Germline V gene data show CDR1 as GTSNPN and CDR2 as SVGIG (reference sequence). This CDR3 is 14 amino acids long. Based on the CDR3 plus reference TRBV30 and TRBJ2-7, the full variable domain is SQTIHQWPATLVQPVGSPLSLECTVEGTSNPNLYWYRQAAGRGLQLLFYSVGIGQISSEVPQNLSASRPQDRQFILSSKKLLLSDSGFYLCAWSVGLAGSEQYFGPGTRLTVT.

The chain uses TRBV9 and TRBJ2-7, with D perhaps matching TRBD2 (5 bases). The CDR3 loop spans 14 amino acids. Trimming took 0 bases from V and 2 from J, leaving 9 bases between them. Germline CDR1 reads SGDLS; CDR2 reads YYNGEE. CDR3 sequence reads: CASSVGAEPYEQYF. Written as DNA, the CDR3 is TGTGCCAGCAGCGTAGGAGCGGAACCCTACGAGCAGTACTTC.